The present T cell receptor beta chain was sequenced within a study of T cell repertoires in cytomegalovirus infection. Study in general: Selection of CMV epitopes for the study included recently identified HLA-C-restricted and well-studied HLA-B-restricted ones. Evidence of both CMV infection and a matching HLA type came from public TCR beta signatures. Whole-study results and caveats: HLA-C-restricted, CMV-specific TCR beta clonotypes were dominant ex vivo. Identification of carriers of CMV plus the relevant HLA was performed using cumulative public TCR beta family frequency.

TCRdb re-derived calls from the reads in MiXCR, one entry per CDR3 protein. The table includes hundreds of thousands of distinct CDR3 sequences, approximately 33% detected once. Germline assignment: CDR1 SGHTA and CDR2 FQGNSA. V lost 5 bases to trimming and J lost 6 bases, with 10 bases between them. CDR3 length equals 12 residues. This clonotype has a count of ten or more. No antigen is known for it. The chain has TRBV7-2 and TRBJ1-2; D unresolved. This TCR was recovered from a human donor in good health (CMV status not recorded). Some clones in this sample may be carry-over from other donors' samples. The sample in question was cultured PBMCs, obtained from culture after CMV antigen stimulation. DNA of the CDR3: TGTGCCAGCAGCACCCAGCGAAATGGCTACACCTTC. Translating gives CASSTQRNGYTF.